Shown below are 13 T cell receptor beta chains from a single sample sequenced in a study of blood T cell repertoires in COVID-19. Using immunoSEQ multiplex PCR, the repertoire was profiled, and TCRdb retains in-frame clones only, with some absent. The sample has under 150,000 clones; around 87% are singletons. The sequenced sample consisted of peripheral blood. The receptors were sampled from a woman aged 55-75 years with active COVID-19.

This sequence joins TRBV6-6 and TRBJ2-5; D might be TRBD1 (7 bases). In germline, CDR1 is MNHNY, CDR2 SVGAGI (reference sequence). This CDR3 contains 20 residues. The V and J ends lost 5 bases and 2 bases respectively, with 30 bases between them. DNA of the CDR3: TGTGCCAGCAGTCTGTACGGCGGGGACAGTACTACGGTACGGCAAGAGACCCAGTACTTC. It specifies CASSLYGGDSTTVRQETQYF.

The chain is built from TRBV4-2 and TRBJ2-1; 10 nucleotides line up with TRBD2. V lost 1 base to trimming and J lost 7 bases; unmatched junction nucleotides: 13. Germline CDR1 is LGHNA and CDR2 is YNFKEQ. The CDR3 is 18 residues long. The CDR3 is CASSQGRVAGGEGNEQFF. The CDR3 DNA follows: TGTGCCAGCAGCCAAGGCAGGGTAGCGGGAGGAGAAGGGAATGAGCAGTTCTTC.

This clone appeared a single time. V is TRBV6-2 or TRBV6-3 and J is TRBJ2-1; TRBD2 is a possible D gene (6 bases). V lost 0 bases and J lost 2, with 17 bases in between. Germline assignment: CDR1 MNHEY and CDR2 SVGEGT. CDR3 length equals 18 residues. CDR3 nucleotide sequence: TGTGCCAGCAGTTACTCGATTGTTAGCGGTTTTACCTACAATGAGCAGTTCTTC. Translated: CASSYSIVSGFTYNEQFF.

In this sample, this clone turned up a few times. The V and J genes are TRBV4-3 and TRBJ1-4; 7 bases line up with TRBD1. The germline V gene has CDR1 LGHNA and CDR2 YSLEER. This CDR3 has 15 amino acids. Trimming took 0 bases from V and 8 from J; bases not matched to a gene: 6. CDR3 sequence (DNA): TGCGCCAGCAGCCAAGAAGGGGGCGCGAGGGAAAAACTGTTTTTT. Translation gives CASSQEGGAREKLFF.

The V and J genes are TRBV18 and TRBJ2-2; TRBD2 aligns across 13 bases. CDR3 length equals 17 residues. Germline-derived CDR1 and CDR2 are KGHSH and LQKENI. The ends lost 3 bases at V and 6 bases at J; junction bases unmatched: 7. The CDR3 DNA reads as TGTGCCAGCTCACCGAGGACTAGCGGGAGCTTCGCCGGGGAGCTGTTTTTT. It translates to CASSPRTSGSFAGELFF.

The chain joins TRBV9 to TRBJ1-3; D remains unclear. Germline V CDR1 and CDR2: SGDLS, YYNGEE. This CDR3 contains 18 residues. V lost 3 bases and J lost 4, with 23 bases in between. CDR3 bases: TGTGCCAGCAGCGCCAGTGGAGGGCCCGCGGGAAGGGGAAACACCATATATTTT. Translation: CASSASGGPAGRGNTIYF.

The chain recombines TRBV28 with TRBJ1-1; TRBD1 matches at 7 bases. Germline assignment: CDR1 MDHEN and CDR2 SYDVKM. CDR3 size: 12 residues. The trim removed 8 bases at V and 7 bases at J, leaving 7 bases unmatched. CDR3 protein: CASQGQRFEAFF. CDR3 sequence (DNA): TGTGCCAGCCAGGGACAGAGATTTGAAGCTTTCTTT.

This rearrangement joins TRBV28 to TRBJ2-7, with D maybe TRBD2 (7 bases). With 7 bases removed from V and 2 bases from J, the gap between germline ends came to 21 bases. Per germline, CDR1 MDHEN and CDR2 SYDVKM. There are 16 residues in the CDR3. The CDR3 sequence is CASNSQGGAGPYEQYF. For the CDR3, the DNA is TGTGCCAGCAACTCCCAAGGGGGGGCAGGACCCTACGAGCAGTACTTC.

The count of this clone is one. This chain uses TRBV28 with TRBJ1-4; 7 bases are a match to TRBD1. Per the germline V gene, CDR1 is MDHEN and CDR2 is SYDVKM. This CDR3 is built from 15 residues. The junction had 4 bases not matched to a gene; V was cut back by 2 bases and J by 4 bases. CDR3 sequence reads: CASSLNRGDNEKLFF. The CDR3 DNA is TGTGCCAGCAGTTTAAACAGGGGTGATAATGAAAAACTGTTTTTT.

V is TRBV27 and J is TRBJ2-3; tentative D call: TRBD1 (6 bases). The V and J ends lost 6 bases and 6 bases respectively, with 10 bases between them. Germline-derived CDR1 and CDR2 are MNHEY and SMNVEV (reference sequence). CDR3 length equals 12 residues. This CDR3 is CASRTGPDTQYF. The CDR3, as DNA: TGTGCCAGCAGAACAGGGCCCGATACGCAGTATTTT.

The rearrangement uses TRBV7-9 and TRBJ2-5; D is unclear. CDR3 length: 12 amino acids. Germline V lookup: CDR1 SEHNR, CDR2 FQNEAQ (reference sequence). The V gene lost 1 base and the J gene lost 5 bases, with 5 bases spanning the gap. The CDR3 sequence is CASSLEQETQYF. In DNA, the CDR3 is TGTGCCAGCAGCTTAGAACAGGAGACCCAGTACTTC.

This chain links TRBV19 with TRBJ2-3; the match to TRBD1 covers 11 bases. V lost 2 bases to trimming and J lost 7 bases; unmatched junction nucleotides: 5. This CDR3 has 15 amino acids. Germline CDR1 LNHDA, CDR2 SQIVND (reference sequence). The CDR3 nucleotides read TGTGCCAGTAGTATAACCGGGACAGGGGGTAATACGCAGTATTTT. Its protein is CASSITGTGGNTQYF. The full variable domain, completed using reference TRBV19 and TRBJ2-3, is DGGITQSPKYLFRKEGQNVTLSCEQNLNHDAMYWYRQDPGQGLRLIYYSQIVNDFQKGDIAEGYSVSREKKESFPLTVTSAQKNPTAFYLCASSITGTGGNTQYFGPGTRLTVL.

This chain connects TRBV15 to TRBJ1-1; 11 bases map to TRBD1. Germline V gene data show CDR1 as LNHNV and CDR2 as YYDKDF (reference sequence). This CDR3 has 16 residues. V was clipped by 1 base and J by 4 bases; unmatched bases: 5. This CDR3 reads CATSRAGTGGGTEAFF. The CDR3, as DNA: TGTGCCACCAGCAGAGCCGGGACAGGGGGTGGCACTGAAGCTTTCTTT. The full variable domain, completed using reference TRBV15 and TRBJ1-1, is DAMVIQNPRYQVTQFGKPVTLSCSQTLNHNVMYWYQQKSSQAPKLLFHYYDKDFNNEADTPDNFQSRRPNTSFCFLDIRSPGLGDTAMYLCATSRAGTGGGTEAFFGQGTRLTVV.